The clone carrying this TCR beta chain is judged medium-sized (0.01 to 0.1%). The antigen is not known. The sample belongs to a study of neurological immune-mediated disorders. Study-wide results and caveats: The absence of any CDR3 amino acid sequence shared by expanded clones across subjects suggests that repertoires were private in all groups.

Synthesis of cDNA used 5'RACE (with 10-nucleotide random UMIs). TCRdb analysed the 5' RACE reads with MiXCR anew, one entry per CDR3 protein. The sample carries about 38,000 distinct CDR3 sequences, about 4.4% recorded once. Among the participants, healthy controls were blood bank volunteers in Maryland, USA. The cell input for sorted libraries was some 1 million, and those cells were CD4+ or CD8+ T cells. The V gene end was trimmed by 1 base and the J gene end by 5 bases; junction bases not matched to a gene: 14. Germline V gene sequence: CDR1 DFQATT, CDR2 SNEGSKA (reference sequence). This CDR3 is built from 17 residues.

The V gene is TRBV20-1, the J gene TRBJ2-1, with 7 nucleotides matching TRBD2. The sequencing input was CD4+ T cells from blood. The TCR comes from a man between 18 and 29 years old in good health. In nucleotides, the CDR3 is TGCAGTGCTAGAGTTCCCCCCGGGAGGCGAGGGGACAATGAGCAGTTCTTC. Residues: CSARVPPGRRGDNEQFF.